These 5 T cell receptor beta chains were all obtained from the same sample, sequenced in a study of cytomegalovirus exposure and HLA in healthy donors. PCR was performed using 60 Vbeta and 13 Jbeta primers. Method: immunoSEQ multiplex PCR; TCRdb's copy keeps in-frame clones and lacks some. The sample has about 180,000 clones, 70% to 75% seen once. The sequenced sample was PBMCs. These receptors all stem from a male donor in good health and CMV-seronegative.

The chain has TRBV5-4 and TRBJ1-4; 10 bases fit TRBD1. The V gene's germline CDR1 is SGHNT and CDR2 YYREEE (reference sequence). The ends lost 4 bases at V and 8 bases at J; junction bases unmatched: 5. CDR3 length equals 14 residues. The CDR3 protein is CASSRQGALEKLFF. As DNA, the CDR3 is TGTGCCAGCAGCCGACAGGGGGCGCTGGAAAAACTGTTTTTT. The variable domain in full, completed from reference TRBV5-4 and TRBJ1-4, reads ETGVTQSPTHLIKTRGQQVTLRCSSQSGHNTVSWYQQALGQGPQFIFQYYREEENGRGNFPPRFSGLQFPNYSSELNVNALELDDSALYLCASSRQGALEKLFFGSGTQLSVL.

The chain joins TRBV6-1 to TRBJ1-5; perhaps TRBD1 as D (6 bases). The CDR3 is 15 residues long. V lost 5 bases and J 2 bases, leaving 13 bases between the germline ends. Germline CDR1 MNHNS, CDR2 SASEGT. The CDR3 is CASSPQGMGNQPQHF. CDR3 nucleotides: TGTGCCAGCAGTCCCCAGGGGATGGGCAATCAGCCCCAGCATTTT.

There are a few counts of this clone. One end of the junction does not line up with germline, which may come from a read error. The CDR3 sequence: CSSSPEENGLQPQHF. DNA of the CDR3: TGTTCCAGCAGCCCCGAGGAGAACGGCCTTCAGCCCCAGCATTTT. The gene calls are TRBV7-9 and TRBJ1-5, with D unclear. This CDR3 region has 15 residues. Germline V lookup: CDR1 SEHNR, CDR2 FQNEAQ (reference sequence).

The V call is TRBV12-5, the J call TRBJ2-3; no reliable D call. V was trimmed by 5 bases and J by 9 bases, leaving 15 bases between them. The CDR3 consists of 13 residues. CDR1 and CDR2 from the germline V gene are LGHNT and FRNRAP. The CDR3 nucleotides read TGTGCTAGTGGTCACCCCGACTCCCCCACGCAGTATTTT. This codes for CASGHPDSPTQYF. The full variable domain, rest sourced from reference TRBV12-5 and TRBJ2-3, is DARVTQTPRHKVTEMGQEVTMRCQPILGHNTVFWYRQTMMQGLELLAYFRNRAPLDDSGMPKDRFSAEMPDATLATLKIQPSEPRDSAVYFCASGHPDSPTQYFGPGTRLTVL.

Judged by abundance, this clone is medium-sized. The chain recombines TRBV28 with TRBJ2-7, with a weak D call TRBD1 (6 bases). Germline V lookup: CDR1 MDHEN, CDR2 SYDVKM. This CDR3 contains 13 residues. V lost 5 bases and J lost 2, with 10 bases in between. As DNA, the CDR3 is TGTGCCAGCAGTGGGACACCCCCCTACGAGCAGTACTTC. Its protein product is CASSGTPPYEQYF.